This note documents a single T cell receptor (beta chain) sequence. The antigen is undetermined. CDR3 length: 15 residues. Trimming cost V 3 bases and J 3 bases; bases outside gene matches: 5. Germline assignment: CDR1 MRHNA and CDR2 SNTAGT. This sample was taken from a study of cytomegalovirus exposure and HLA in healthy donors. The study, taken as a whole, reports: An Asian-associated ancestry cluster reportedly showed fewer N-insertions than the roughly 670-donor mean in a later analysis. The records held CMV serostatus as the only immune exposure information. Researchers left out some V segments, among them TRBV6-2 and TRBV6-3, as indistinguishable.

In the PCR, 60 Vbeta and 13 Jbeta primers were used. Method: immunoSEQ multiplex PCR; TCRdb's copy keeps in-frame clones and lacks some. The table has approximately 220,000 clones, roughly 79% seen once. The sequencing input was PBMCs. The sequence came from a male donor in good health and CMV-seronegative. This rearrangement joins TRBV6-4 to TRBJ2-3; TRBD2 matches at 8 bases. The DNA of the CDR3 is TGTGCCAGCAGTGAAACGGGACTAGTTACAGATACGCAGTATTTT. It translates to CASSETGLVTDTQYF.